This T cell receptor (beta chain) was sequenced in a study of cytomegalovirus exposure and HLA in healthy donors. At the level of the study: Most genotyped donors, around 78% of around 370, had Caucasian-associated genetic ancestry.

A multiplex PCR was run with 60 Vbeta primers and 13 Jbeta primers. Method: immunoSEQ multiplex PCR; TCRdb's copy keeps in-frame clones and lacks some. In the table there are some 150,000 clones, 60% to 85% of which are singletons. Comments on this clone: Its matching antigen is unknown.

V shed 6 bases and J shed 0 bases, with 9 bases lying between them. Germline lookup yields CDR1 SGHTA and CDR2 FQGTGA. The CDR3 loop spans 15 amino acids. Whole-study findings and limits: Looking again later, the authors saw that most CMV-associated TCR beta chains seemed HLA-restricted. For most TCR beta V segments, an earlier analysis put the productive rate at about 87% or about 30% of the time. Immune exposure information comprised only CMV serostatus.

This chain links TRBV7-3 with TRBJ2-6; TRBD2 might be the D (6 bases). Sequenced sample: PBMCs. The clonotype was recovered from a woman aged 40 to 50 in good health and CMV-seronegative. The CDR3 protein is CASSRGNSGANVLTF. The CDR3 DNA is TGTGCCAGCAGTCGGGGGAACTCTGGGGCCAACGTCCTGACTTTC. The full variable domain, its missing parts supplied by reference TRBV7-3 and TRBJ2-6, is GAGVSQTPSNKVTEKGKYVELRCDPISGHTALYWYRQSLGQGPEFLIYFQGTGAADDSGLPNDRFFAVRPEGSVSTLKIQRTERGDSAVYLCASSRGNSGANVLTFGAGSRLTVL.